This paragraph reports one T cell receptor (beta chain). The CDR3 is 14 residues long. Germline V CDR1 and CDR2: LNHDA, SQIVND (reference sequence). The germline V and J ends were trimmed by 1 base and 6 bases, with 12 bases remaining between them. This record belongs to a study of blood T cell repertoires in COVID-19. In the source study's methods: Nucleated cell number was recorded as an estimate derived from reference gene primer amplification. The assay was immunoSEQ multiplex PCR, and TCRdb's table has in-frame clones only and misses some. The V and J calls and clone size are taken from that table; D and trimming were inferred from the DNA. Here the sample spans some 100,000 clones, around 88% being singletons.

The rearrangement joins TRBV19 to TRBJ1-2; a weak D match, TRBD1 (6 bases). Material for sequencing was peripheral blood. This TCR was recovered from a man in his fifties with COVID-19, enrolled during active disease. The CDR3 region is CASSIGTAVHGYTF. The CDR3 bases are TGTGCCAGTAGTATAGGGACAGCGGTCCATGGCTACACCTTC.